This T cell receptor (beta chain) was captured in a study of T cell responses to AZD1222 COVID-19 vaccine. General study results and limits: Increased Spike-specific TCR breadth and depth were observed after two AZD1222 doses. At baseline, just 6 or 7 AZD1222 recipients tested seropositive. Researchers report vaccine-associated CD4 TCRs spanning spike, with dominance at 160-218 and 743-854. Reports say nearly half of spike-specific TCRs go after unmutated variant regions.

As concerns this clone: The antigen remains unidentified.

The length of the CDR3 is 13 residues. V gave up 8 bases and J gave up 4 bases, with 14 bases separating them. CDR1 and CDR2 from the germline V gene are MNHEY and SVGAGI. Produced via immunoSEQ multiplex PCR; TCRdb's table is partial and in-frame only. The top ten hold 4.4% of the sample, which has about 160,000 clones, roughly nine tenths seen once. This specimen consisted of peripheral blood, obtained on day 0 of MenACWY control vaccination. V usage is TRBV6-5 and J usage is TRBJ1-2; D may be TRBD1 (6 bases). The source is an adult in good health. CDR3 DNA: TGTGCCAGCGGGTGGGACACCTCCTATGGCTACACCTTC. Translated, it gives CASGWDTSYGYTF.